The 9 T cell receptor beta chains presented below share a single source sample, sequenced in a study of CD8+ T cells in alopecia areata. Extracted from the samples, RNA was reverse transcribed into cDNA to serve as the sequencing template. TCRdb's table, derived via immunoSEQ multiplex PCR, lists solely in-frame clones and lacks some. The repertoire consists of approximately 300,000 clones, with 58% occurring once and the leading ten covering approximately 1.8%. Treatment described: oral pan-JAK inhibitor, 5-10 mg twice daily. The sequenced sample was CD4+ T cells sorted from blood, obtained at week 24, from a patient treated with tofacitinib. Receptors were obtained from a human donor with alopecia areata.

The chain employs TRBV2 and TRBJ2-5, with D perhaps TRBD2 (6 bases). Germline V gene sequence: CDR1 SNHLY, CDR2 FYNNEI. CDR3 length: 18 amino acids. With 10 bases removed from V and 0 bases from J, the gap between germline ends came to 27 bases. CDR3: CATRRTLAHTSYQETQYF. DNA of the CDR3: TGTGCCACCAGAAGAACACTAGCTCACACATCGTACCAAGAGACCCAGTACTTC. Together with reference TRBV2 and TRBJ2-5, the CDR3 gives the full variable domain: EPEVTQTPSHQVTQMGQEVILRCVPISNHLYFYWYRQILGQKVEFLVSFYNNEISEKSEIFDDQFSVERPDGSNFTLKIRSTKLEDSAMYFCATRRTLAHTSYQETQYFGPGTRLLVL.

The chain employs TRBV27 and TRBJ2-7; D is perhaps TRBD1 (6 bases). The CDR3 is 14 residues long. CDR1 is MNHEY, CDR2 SMNVEV, per germline (reference sequence). Trimming shortened V by 1 base and J by 4 bases, and 11 bases separated the two germline ends. In DNA form, the CDR3 reads TGTGCCAGCAGTTTATGGGGACAACAATACGAGCAGTACTTC. Translating gives CASSLWGQQYEQYF.

The chain links TRBV6-5 to TRBJ1-3; D gene ambiguous. V lost 3 bases and J 2 bases, leaving 8 bases between the germline ends. The CDR3 runs to 14 residues. Germline CDR1 MNHEY, CDR2 SVGAGI. CDR3 sequence (DNA): TGTGCCAGCAGTTATCGTACCCCTGGAAACACCATATATTTT. Protein sequence: CASSYRTPGNTIYF.

The chain has TRBV15 and TRBJ2-5; 8 bases are shared with TRBD1. Germline CDR1 is LNHNV and CDR2 is YYDKDF (reference sequence). The CDR3 loop spans 14 amino acids. The trim removed 5 bases at V and 1 base at J, leaving 3 bases unmatched. CDR3 protein: CATSATGGQETQYF. CDR3 in DNA: TGTGCCACCAGCGCTACAGGGGGCCAAGAGACCCAGTACTTC. Drawing the rest from reference TRBV15 and TRBJ2-5, the complete variable domain is DAMVIQNPRYQVTQFGKPVTLSCSQTLNHNVMYWYQQKSSQAPKLLFHYYDKDFNNEADTPDNFQSRRPNTSFCFLDIRSPGLGDTAMYLCATSATGGQETQYFGPGTRLLVL.

The genes are TRBV7-8 and TRBJ1-5; unclear D gene. V lost 1 base and J lost 5, with 9 bases in between. The CDR3 sequence is 14 residues long. In germline, CDR1 is SGHVS, CDR2 FQNEAQ. CDR3 coding DNA: TGTGCCAGCAGCTTAGGGGCAGGCCATCAGCCCCAGCATTTT. This codes for CASSLGAGHQPQHF.

The V gene is TRBV5-1, the J gene TRBJ1-1, with 11 bases matching TRBD1. CDR3 length equals 19 residues. The trim removed 4 bases at V and 0 bases at J, leaving 14 bases unmatched. CDR1 is SGHRS, CDR2 YFSETQ, per germline. The CDR3 DNA reads as TGCGCCAGCAGCCCACAGCCGGACAGGGGGCCGTTAATGAACACTGAAGCTTTCTTT. Translation gives CASSPQPDRGPLMNTEAFF.

The rearrangement uses TRBV7-6 and TRBJ1-5; possibly TRBD1 for D (5 bases). Trimming removed 6 bases from V and 5 bases from J, with 11 bases in between. This CDR3 comprises 13 residues. Per the germline V gene, CDR1 is SGHVS and CDR2 is FNYEAQ. The CDR3 reads CASSRDGDQPQHF. In nucleotides, the CDR3 is TGTGCCAGCAGTCGGGACGGGGATCAGCCCCAGCATTTT.

This rearrangement joins TRBV6-6 to TRBJ1-2; TRBD1 aligns across 7 bases. The germline V gene has CDR1 MNHNY and CDR2 SVGAGI (reference sequence). The CDR3 runs to 13 residues. Trimming took 4 bases from V and 3 from J; bases not matched to a gene: 2. The CDR3 region is CASSFGQDYGYTF. The CDR3 DNA is TGTGCCAGCAGTTTCGGACAGGACTATGGCTACACCTTC.

CDR3 DNA sequence: TGTGCCAGCAGCCTCCTACAGGGTGCTGGGGCCAACGTCCTGACTTTC. Encoded protein: CASSLLQGAGANVLTF. The chain combines TRBV5-4 with TRBJ2-6, with TRBD1 as a possible D gene (6 bases). Trimming stripped 4 bases from V and 2 bases from J, with 13 bases between. Per germline, CDR1 SGHNT and CDR2 YYREEE (reference sequence). This CDR3 region has 16 residues.